This is a list of T cell receptor beta chains from one sample in a study of OX40 agonist ivuxolimab in advanced cancers. The table came from immunoSEQ multiplex PCR; TCRdb's copy has only in-frame clones and leaves some out. The sample records 55,000 to 70,000 clones, over 80% being singletons. The specimen was CD4+ or CD8+ T cells sorted from blood, collected in a trial of the OX40 agonist ivuxolimab. The receptors here all came from an adult with an advanced solid tumor such as melanoma, head and neck, liver or kidney cancer. CDR3s include the opening cysteine and the closing phenylalanine or tryptophan. The order of the fields is clone size, V gene, J gene, CDR3 protein. Clone size is stated in some rows and not others, as once, few, many or a class when expanded.

size: .
V: TRBV30
J: TRBJ2-7
CDR3: CAWSVAVGSSYEQYF

size: .
V: TRBV5-1
J: TRBJ1-1
CDR3: CASSRSNDRATEAFF

size: few
V: TRBV7-8
J: TRBJ2-3
CDR3: CASSDENSPDTQYF

size: once
V: TRBV7-9
J: TRBJ2-2
CDR3: CASSTGLADNTGELFF

size: .
V: TRBV2
J: TRBJ1-4
CDR3: CASRARGLRNEKLFF

size: .
V: TRBV7-9
J: TRBJ2-1
CDR3: CASSPPFREGNEQFF

size: .
V: TRBV6-1
J: TRBJ1-5
CDR3: CASSEKRRPIDQPQHF

size: .
V: TRBV28
J: TRBJ2-1
CDR3: CASRLQGQQFF

size: .
V: TRBV18
J: TRBJ1-1
CDR3: CASSPRRATEAFF

size: .
V: TRBV2
J: TRBJ2-7
CDR3: CASNVYQGSYEQYF

size: .
V: TRBV7-9
J: TRBJ2-3
CDR3: CASSPASPSTDTQYF

size: .
V: TRBV19
J: .
CDR3: CASSAQGYEQYF

size: .
V: TRBV7-2
J: TRBJ2-5
CDR3: CASAWGETQYF

size: .
V: TRBV19
J: TRBJ2-1
CDR3: CASSIAGQPGANEQFF

size: few
V: TRBV9
J: TRBJ2-1
CDR3: CASSFRTGNSDNEQFF

size: once
V: TRBV5-4
J: TRBJ1-2
CDR3: CASSLKRAEPYGYTF

size: .
V: TRBV27
J: TRBJ2-7
CDR3: CASSSGTGSHEQYF

size: .
V: TRBV28
J: TRBJ2-7
CDR3: CASSLGREQYF

size: .
V: TRBV27
J: TRBJ2-3
CDR3: CASSYASGPYTDTQYF

size: few
V: TRBV28
J: TRBJ2-3
CDR3: CASTNPGGTDTQYF

size: .
V: TRBV9
J: TRBJ2-5
CDR3: CASSVFGGGETQYF

size: .
V: TRBV4-2
J: TRBJ2-2
CDR3: CASSPKGRERNTGELFF

size: .
V: TRBV11-3
J: .
CDR3: CASSLEQRNYEQYF

size: .
V: TRBV9
J: TRBJ2-7
CDR3: CASSVATGQGYEQYF

size: .
V: TRBV7-9
J: TRBJ2-3
CDR3: CASSLGLAVTDTQYF

size: .
V: TRBV7-2
J: TRBJ1-2
CDR3: CASSLAVSSGGYTF

size: .
V: TRBV11-2
J: TRBJ2-1
CDR3: CASSSLAGRNEQFF

size: once
V: TRBV11-3
J: TRBJ2-7
CDR3: CASSLVVGGSVYEQYF

size: .
V: TRBV7-2
J: TRBJ2-7
CDR3: CASSLLGGGYEQYF

size: .
V: TRBV5-1
J: TRBJ2-1
CDR3: CASSPEKVVYNEQFF

size: few
V: TRBV9
J: TRBJ2-3
CDR3: CASSVAGRGADTQYF

size: .
V: TRBV28
J: TRBJ2-1
CDR3: CASSSSSYNEQFF

size: .
V: TRBV5-4
J: TRBJ2-1
CDR3: CASSPPSGAGGEAFF

size: once
V: TRBV7-2
J: TRBJ2-7
CDR3: CASSWGGQAYEQYF

size: .
V: TRBV5-6
J: TRBJ2-1
CDR3: CASSGGLAGHLSYNEQFF

size: .
V: TRBV27
J: TRBJ2-5
CDR3: CASSLSRGSEETQYF

size: few
V: TRBV7-2
J: TRBJ2-5
CDR3: CASSYRQGARYF

size: .
V: TRBV28
J: TRBJ1-1
CDR3: CAVQGARNTEAFF

size: .
V: TRBV9
J: TRBJ2-2
CDR3: CASSALAQITGELFF

size: .
V: TRBV9
J: TRBJ2-7
CDR3: CASSPLLAGGYEQYF

size: once
V: TRBV5-1
J: TRBJ2-6
CDR3: CASSPLIAVRGANVLTF

size: once
V: TRBV7-9
J: TRBJ2-2
CDR3: CASTAGSNTGELFF

size: once
V: TRBV9
J: TRBJ1-6
CDR3: CASSSGQGRSPLHF

size: .
V: TRBV5-1
J: TRBJ2-3
CDR3: CASRLAGGGATGTQYF

size: .
V: TRBV5-1
J: TRBJ2-2
CDR3: CASSTMAGADTGELFF

size: few
V: TRBV5-6
J: TRBJ2-7
CDR3: CASSMRWRSSYEQYF

size: .
V: TRBV7-2
J: TRBJ2-3
CDR3: CASSLEGTSGATDTQYF

size: few
V: TRBV4-1
J: TRBJ1-5
CDR3: CASSQDRDFRQPQHF

size: once
V: TRBV4-1
J: TRBJ2-5
CDR3: CASSRGVSSGETQYF

size: .
V: TRBV15
J: TRBJ2-7
CDR3: CATSRARGSEQYF

size: once
V: TRBV9
J: TRBJ2-3
CDR3: CASSRTDTQYF

size: .
V: TRBV7-8
J: TRBJ2-1
CDR3: CASSLARTGPYNEQFF

size: .
V: TRBV5-5
J: TRBJ1-1
CDR3: CASSLELWQGEAFF

size: once
V: TRBV9
J: TRBJ2-5
CDR3: CASSVGVSYQETQYF